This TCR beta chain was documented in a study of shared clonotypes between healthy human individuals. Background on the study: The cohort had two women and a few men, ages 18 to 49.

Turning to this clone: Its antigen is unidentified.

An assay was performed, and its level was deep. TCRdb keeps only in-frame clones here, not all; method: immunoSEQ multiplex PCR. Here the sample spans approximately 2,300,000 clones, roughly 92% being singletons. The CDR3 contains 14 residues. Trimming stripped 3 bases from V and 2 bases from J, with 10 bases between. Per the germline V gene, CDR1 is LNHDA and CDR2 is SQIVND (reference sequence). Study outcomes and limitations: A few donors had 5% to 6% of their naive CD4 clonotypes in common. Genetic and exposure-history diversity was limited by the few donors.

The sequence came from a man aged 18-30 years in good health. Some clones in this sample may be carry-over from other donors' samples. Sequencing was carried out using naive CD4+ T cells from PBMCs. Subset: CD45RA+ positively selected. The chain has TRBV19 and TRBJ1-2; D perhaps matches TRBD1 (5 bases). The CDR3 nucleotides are TGTGCCAGTAGTATTCGCAGGGCCAACTATGGCTACACCTTC. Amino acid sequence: CASSIRRANYGYTF.